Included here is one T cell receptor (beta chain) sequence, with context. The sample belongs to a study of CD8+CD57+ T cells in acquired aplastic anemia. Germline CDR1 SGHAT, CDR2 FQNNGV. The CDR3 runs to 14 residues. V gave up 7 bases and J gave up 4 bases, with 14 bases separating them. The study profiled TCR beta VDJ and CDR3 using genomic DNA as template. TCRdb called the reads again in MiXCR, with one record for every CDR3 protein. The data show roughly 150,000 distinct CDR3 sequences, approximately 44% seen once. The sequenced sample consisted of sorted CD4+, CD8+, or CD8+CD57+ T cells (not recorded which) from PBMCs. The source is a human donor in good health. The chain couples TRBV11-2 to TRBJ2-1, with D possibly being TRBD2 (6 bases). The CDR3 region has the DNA TGTGCCAGCACCCTTGACGGGGGTTACAATGAGCAGTTCTTC. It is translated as CASTLDGGYNEQFF.